Listed here are 24 T cell receptor beta chains from one sample, sequenced in a study of spatial heterogeneity in lung cancer. Study results and caveats: Tumor mutation counts were tracked by expanded intratumoral alpha and beta TCR counts.

TCRdb called the 5' RACE reads again in MiXCR, with one record for every CDR3 protein. The sample carries about 10,000 distinct CDR3 sequences, about 6.5% recorded once. The time point here: sample taken at primary tumor resection. The antigens for these receptors are not known. The sequenced sample was lung tumor tissue, obtained at surgery. The receptors stem from a female donor with early-stage non-small cell lung cancer.

In regard to this clonotype: Lacking the conserved final phenylalanine or tryptophan, this CDR3 likely reflects a read error. The chain uses TRBV19 and TRBJ1-2; D remains unclear. The ends were cut back, 11 bases at V and 7 bases at J, with 17 bases in the middle. The CDR3 covers 12 residues. Germline V gene sequence: CDR1 LNHDA, CDR2 SQIVND (reference sequence). CDR3 coding DNA: TGTGCCTCCGAAGTGGGAGGTTTTGGCTACACCTTA. Translated, it gives CASEVGGFGYTL.

This chain connects TRBV18 to TRBJ2-7; D remains ambiguous. Germline CDR1 and CDR2: KGHSH and LQKENI. Trimming cost V 0 bases and J 0 bases, with 18 bases left between them. The CDR3 length is 18 residues. CDR3 nucleotides: TGTGCCAGCTCACCACCGGACCCAACTGGGGTTCCCTCCTACGAGCAGTACGTC. Translated, it gives CASSPPDPTGVPSYEQYV.

By share, this clonotype counts as medium-sized. J is TRBJ2-7 and V is TRBV30; 13 positions match TRBD2. With V trimmed by 4 bases and J by 4 bases, 10 bases remained unmatched. The CDR3 runs 16 residues. Germline CDR1 GTSNPN, CDR2 SVGIG (reference sequence). As DNA, the CDR3 is TGTGCCTGGACCCAAGGGACTAGCGGGATTGGATACGAGCAGTACTTC. This codes for CAWTQGTSGIGYEQYF.

The table lists this clonotype with a few counts. The chain combines TRBV7-6 with TRBJ1-4; D unclear. The V end lost 2 bases, the J end lost 12 bases, and 19 bases lay between the germline ends. This CDR3 contains 15 residues. CDR1 is SGHVS, CDR2 FNYEAQ, per germline. DNA for the CDR3: TGTGCCAGCAGCTTAATTATTGGGCGGACCGACGAACTGTTTTTT. This gives the protein CASSLIIGRTDELFF.

This clonotype rates as medium-sized. The rearrangement joins TRBV9 to TRBJ2-3; D not certain. The CDR3 sequence is 14 residues long. The V end was cut by 2 bases, the J end by 2 bases, with 9 bases between. CDR1 SGDLS and CDR2 YYNGEE come from the germline V gene. CDR3 amino acids: CASSVNTATDTQYF. In DNA, the CDR3 is TGTGCCAGCAGCGTGAATACCGCCACAGATACGCAGTATTTT.

This clonotype was counted ten times or more. The chain is built from TRBV27 and TRBJ1-2; D unclear. CDR1 is MNHEY, CDR2 SMNVEV, per germline (reference sequence). V dropped 3 bases and J dropped 8 bases, with 13 bases sitting between them. The CDR3 is made up of 13 amino acids. The CDR3 coding sequence is TGTGCCAGCAGTTTTTCAGGCGCGGAGGGCTACACCTTC. This encodes CASSFSGAEGYTF.

This clonotype appeared many times. The chain couples TRBV20-1 to TRBJ2-2; 7 bases are a match to TRBD2. CDR1 and CDR2 (germline): DFQATT, SNEGSKA (reference sequence). The length of the CDR3 is 18 residues. V trimming: 3 bases; J trimming: 4 bases; junction bases outside the gene matches: 17. CDR3 amino acids: CSASPAGDPILGTGELFF. As DNA, the CDR3 is TGCAGTGCTAGTCCGGCGGGAGACCCTATTTTGGGCACCGGGGAGCTGTTTTTT.

This clonotype has a count of ten or more. V gene TRBV3-1 combines with J gene TRBJ1-1; no definite D call. CDR3 length: 12 residues. The V and J ends lost 3 bases and 4 bases respectively, with 6 bases between them. Looked up from germline, CDR1 is LGHDT and CDR2 is YNNKEL (reference sequence). The CDR3 bases are TGTGCCAGCAGCCAGATGGCCACTGAAGCTTTCTTT. Protein product: CASSQMATEAFF.

This clonotype is medium-sized. V and J are TRBV7-3 and TRBJ2-1; 9 nucleotides align to TRBD1. The CDR3 loop spans 15 amino acids. Losses at the gene ends were 5 bases for V and 8 bases for J; bases not matched to a gene: 10. Per the germline V gene, CDR1 is SGHTA and CDR2 is FQGTGA. The CDR3: CASSPRQGVRDEQFF. The CDR3 DNA follows: TGTGCCAGCAGCCCAAGACAGGGGGTCAGAGATGAGCAGTTCTTC.

In its sample, this clonotype was seen a few times. The chain is built from TRBV6-2 or TRBV6-3 and TRBJ1-5; weak D call: TRBD1 (5 bases). CDR1 and CDR2 (germline): MNHEY, SVGEGT. Trimming removed 4 bases from V and 4 bases from J, with 8 bases in between. The CDR3 contains 13 residues. The CDR3 nucleotides read TGTGCCAGCAGTTTCGGGGGAAATCAGCCCCAGCATTTT. Translated: CASSFGGNQPQHF.

In its sample, this clonotype is medium-sized. This chain uses TRBV20-1 with TRBJ2-1; D not resolved. CDR1 and CDR2 (germline): DFQATT, SNEGSKA (reference sequence). V was pared by 6 bases and J by 4 bases, with 7 bases between. The CDR3 is made up of 11 amino acids. The CDR3 loop is CSAPYYNEQFF. The CDR3 nucleotides read TGCAGTGCCCCCTATTACAATGAGCAGTTCTTC.

This clonotype was detected ten times or more. The chain couples TRBV28 to TRBJ2-2, with TRBD2 identical over 12 bases. After removal of 2 bases from V and 6 bases from J, the junction contained 13 bases not matched to a gene. CDR1 is MDHEN, CDR2 SYDVKM, per germline. The CDR3 totals 19 residues. CDR3 bases: TGTGCCAGCAGTTTACGAAAGCCTCTACTAGCGGGAGGACCCGGGGAGCTGTTTTTT. This sequence encodes CASSLRKPLLAGGPGELFF.

CDR3 sequence reads: CASSLGRENTEAFF. As DNA, the CDR3 is TGTGCCAGTAGTCTGGGGCGGGAGAACACTGAAGCTTTCTTT. The chain recombines TRBV19 with TRBJ1-1; D may be TRBD1 (5 bases). This CDR3 has 14 amino acids. Looked up from germline, CDR1 is LNHDA and CDR2 is SQIVND (reference sequence). Between the trimmed V and J ends, which lost 5 bases and 1 base, there was a span of 11 bases.

This clonotype is labeled as medium-sized. The rearrangement joins TRBV5-4 to TRBJ1-1; D possibly corresponds to TRBD1 (5 bases). V was trimmed by 7 bases and J by 5 bases, leaving 18 bases between them. Per germline, CDR1 SGHNT and CDR2 YYREEE (reference sequence). The CDR3 length is 14 residues. The CDR3 region is CASRTGGVGTEAFF. In DNA, the CDR3 is TGTGCCAGCCGTACCGGGGGGGTCGGGACTGAAGCTTTCTTT. The full variable domain, with the rest looked up from reference TRBV5-4 and TRBJ1-1, is ETGVTQSPTHLIKTRGQQVTLRCSSQSGHNTVSWYQQALGQGPQFIFQYYREEENGRGNFPPRFSGLQFPNYSSELNVNALELDDSALYLCASRTGGVGTEAFFGQGTRLTVV.

V usage is TRBV7-6 and J usage is TRBJ2-1; perhaps TRBD2 as D (5 bases). This CDR3 has 13 amino acids. Germline CDR1 reads SGHVS; CDR2 reads FNYEAQ. The V gene lost 1 base and the J gene lost 6 bases, with 7 bases spanning the gap. The CDR3, as DNA: TGTGCCAGCAGCTTAGGGGAGCCCAATGAGCAGTTCTTC. This sequence encodes CASSLGEPNEQFF.

On this clonotype: A much more abundant neighbour one base away suggests this may be a read error. The chain uses TRBV6-5 and TRBJ2-1; no firm D call. There are 15 residues in the CDR3. Germline V gene lookup returns CDR1 MNHEY and CDR2 SVGAGI. V lost 5 bases to trimming and J lost 4 bases, with 15 bases between them. The CDR3 DNA sequence: TGTGCCAGCAGTCCGGACGGTTCGTGGTACAATGAGCAGTTCTTC. As protein: CASSPDGSWYNEQFF.

This clonotype turned up a few times. Mismatch with germline at one junction end may stem from a read error. The chain couples TRBV7-2 to TRBJ1-5; D not certain. Germline V gives CDR1 SGHTA, CDR2 FQGNSA. There are 15 residues in the CDR3. CDR3: CASSLSGIINQPQHF. The CDR3 DNA follows: TGCGCCAGCAGCTTAAGTGGAATAATCAATCAGCCCCAGCATTTT.

The chain combines TRBV4-3 with TRBJ1-5; 9 nucleotides align to TRBD1. The CDR3 loop spans 15 amino acids. Germline V gives CDR1 LGHNA, CDR2 YSLEER. V was pared by 2 bases and J by 7 bases, with 6 bases of the junction left unmatched. The CDR3 sequence is CASSQTTGGRQPQHF. The CDR3 DNA is TGCGCCAGCAGCCAAACTACAGGGGGCAGGCAGCCCCAGCATTTT.

The chain has TRBV12-3 or TRBV12-4 and TRBJ2-7; 8 nucleotides align to TRBD1. The junction had 9 bases not matched to a gene; V was cut back by 7 bases and J by 1 base. The CDR3 runs 15 residues. The CDR3 DNA sequence: TGTGCCAGCAAGGTCAACAGGGGGGTTTCCTACGAGCAGTACGTC. As protein: CASKVNRGVSYEQYV.

In this sample, this clonotype is medium-sized. This sequence joins TRBV28 and TRBJ2-1; weak D call: TRBD2 (6 bases). The V gene lost 1 base and the J gene lost 4 bases, with 14 bases spanning the gap. The CDR3 contains 16 residues. Germline V gene data show CDR1 as MDHEN and CDR2 as SYDVKM. CDR3 protein: CASSLYPREAYNEQFF. For the CDR3, the DNA is TGTGCCAGCAGTTTATACCCCAGGGAGGCGTACAATGAGCAGTTCTTC.

The CDR3 sequence is CASKINTYNEQFF. The CDR3 region has the DNA TGTGCCAGTAAGATAAATACCTACAATGAGCAGTTCTTC. The chain links TRBV6-2 or TRBV6-3 to TRBJ2-1; D not certain. CDR3 length equals 13 residues. Germline CDR1 is MNHEY and CDR2 is SVGEGT. V gave up 9 bases and J gave up 2 bases, with 11 bases separating them.

The chain has TRBV23-1 and TRBJ2-7; the match to TRBD1 covers 8 bases. TRBV23-1 is marked as an open reading frame, function uncertain. The CDR3 is 19 amino acids. J gave up 3 bases and V 3 bases, and 19 bases lay outside the gene matches. The CDR3 loop reads CASSHRPGGDRLDIYEQYV. The CDR3 nucleotides read TGCGCCAGCAGTCATAGGCCAGGGGGCGATCGATTAGATATCTACGAGCAGTACGTC.

This clonotype was counted many times. The rearrangement uses TRBV7-8 and TRBJ2-2, with D perhaps TRBD1 (6 bases). This CDR3 is built from 18 residues. The germline V and J ends were trimmed by 4 bases and 1 base, with 19 bases remaining between them. The V gene's germline CDR1 is SGHVS and CDR2 FQNEAQ. CDR3 coding DNA: TGTGCCAGCAGCTCTAACCCCTCCGAGACAGGGAACACCGGGGAGCTGTTTTTT. As protein: CASSSNPSETGNTGELFF.

Relative to its sample, this clonotype is medium-sized. The genes are TRBV20-1 and TRBJ2-3, with a possible D match to TRBD2 (6 bases). V lost 6 bases to trimming and J lost 11 bases, with 15 bases between them. CDR3 length: 11 residues. Germline-derived CDR1 and CDR2 are DFQATT and SNEGSKA (reference sequence). The CDR3, as DNA: TGCAGTGCCAACAGCGGGTTCGGGCAGTATTTT. Translation gives CSANSGFGQYF.